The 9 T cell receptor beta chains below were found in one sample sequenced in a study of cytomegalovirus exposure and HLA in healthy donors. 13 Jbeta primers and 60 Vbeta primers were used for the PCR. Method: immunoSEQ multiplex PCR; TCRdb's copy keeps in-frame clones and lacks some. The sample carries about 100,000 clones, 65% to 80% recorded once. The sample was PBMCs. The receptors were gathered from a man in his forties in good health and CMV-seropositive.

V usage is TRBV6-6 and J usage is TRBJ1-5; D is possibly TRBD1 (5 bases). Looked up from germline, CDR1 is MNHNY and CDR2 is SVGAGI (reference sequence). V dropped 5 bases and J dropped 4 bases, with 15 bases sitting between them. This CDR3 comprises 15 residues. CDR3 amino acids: CASSISTGQNQPQHF. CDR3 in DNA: TGTGCCAGCAGTATCAGTACAGGTCAAAATCAGCCCCAGCATTTT.

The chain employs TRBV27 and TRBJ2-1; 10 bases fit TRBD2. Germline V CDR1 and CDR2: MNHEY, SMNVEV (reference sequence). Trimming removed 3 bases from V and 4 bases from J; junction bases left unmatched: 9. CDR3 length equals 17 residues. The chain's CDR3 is CASSFTSSGSYYNEQFF. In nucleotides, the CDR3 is TGTGCCAGCAGTTTCACGTCTAGCGGGAGTTATTACAATGAGCAGTTCTTC.

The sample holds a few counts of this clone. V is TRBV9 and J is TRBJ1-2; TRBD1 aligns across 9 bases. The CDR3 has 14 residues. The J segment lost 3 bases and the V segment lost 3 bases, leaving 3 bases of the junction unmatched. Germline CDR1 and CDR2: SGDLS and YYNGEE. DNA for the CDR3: TGTGCCAGCAGCGACCGACAGGGGGACTATGGCTACACCTTC. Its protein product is CASSDRQGDYGYTF.

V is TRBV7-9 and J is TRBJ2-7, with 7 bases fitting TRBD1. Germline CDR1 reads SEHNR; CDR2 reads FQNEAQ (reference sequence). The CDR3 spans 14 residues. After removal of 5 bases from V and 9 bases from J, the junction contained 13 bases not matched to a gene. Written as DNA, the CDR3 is TGTGCCAGCAGCGCCGGGACAGACCTTCGCAGGCAGTACTTC. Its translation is CASSAGTDLRRQYF. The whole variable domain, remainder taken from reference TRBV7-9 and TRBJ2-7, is DTGVSQNPRHKITKRGQNVTFRCDPISEHNRLYWYRQTLGQGPEFLTYFQNEAQLEKSRLLSDRFSAERPKGSFSTLEIQRTEQGDSAMYLCASSAGTDLRRQYFGPGTRLTVT.

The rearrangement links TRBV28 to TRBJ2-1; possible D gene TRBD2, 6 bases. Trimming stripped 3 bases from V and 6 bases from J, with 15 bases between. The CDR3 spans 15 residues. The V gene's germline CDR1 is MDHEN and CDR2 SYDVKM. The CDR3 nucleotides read TGTGCCAGCAGTTTCCTTATGGGACTGGCCAATGAGCAGTTCTTC. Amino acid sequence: CASSFLMGLANEQFF.

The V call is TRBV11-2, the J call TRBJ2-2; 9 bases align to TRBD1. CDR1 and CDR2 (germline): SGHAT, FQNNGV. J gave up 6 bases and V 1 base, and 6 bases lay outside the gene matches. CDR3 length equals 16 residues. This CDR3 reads CASSLGGQGGPGELFF. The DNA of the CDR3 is TGTGCCAGCAGCTTAGGGGGACAGGGAGGTCCCGGGGAGCTGTTTTTT. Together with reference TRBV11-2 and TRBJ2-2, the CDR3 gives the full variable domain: EAGVAQSPRYKIIEKRQSVAFWCNPISGHATLYWYQQILGQGPKLLIQFQNNGVVDDSQLPKDRFSAERLKGVDSTLKIQPAKLEDSAVYLCASSLGGQGGPGELFFGEGSRLTVL.

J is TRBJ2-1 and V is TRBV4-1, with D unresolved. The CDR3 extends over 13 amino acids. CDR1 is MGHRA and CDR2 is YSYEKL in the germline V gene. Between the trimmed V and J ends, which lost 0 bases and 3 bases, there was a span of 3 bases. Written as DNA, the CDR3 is TGCGCCAGCAGCCAAGACAGCTACAATGAGCAGTTCTTC. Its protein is CASSQDSYNEQFF.

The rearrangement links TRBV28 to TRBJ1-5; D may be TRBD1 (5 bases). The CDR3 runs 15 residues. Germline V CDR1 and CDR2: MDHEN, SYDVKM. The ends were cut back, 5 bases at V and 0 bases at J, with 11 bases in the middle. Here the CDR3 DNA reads TGTGCCAGCAGTCTGGGACTTTATAGCAATCAGCCCCAGCATTTT. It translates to CASSLGLYSNQPQHF.

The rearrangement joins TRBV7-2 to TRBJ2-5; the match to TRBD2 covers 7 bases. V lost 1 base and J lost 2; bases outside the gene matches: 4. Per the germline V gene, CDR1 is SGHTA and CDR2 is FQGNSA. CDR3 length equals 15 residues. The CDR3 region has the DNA TGTGCCAGCAGCTTAGTTACGGGAGGTCAAGAGACCCAGTACTTC. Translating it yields CASSLVTGGQETQYF. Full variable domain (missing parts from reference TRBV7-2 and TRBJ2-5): GAGVSQSPSNKVTEKGKDVELRCDPISGHTALYWYRQSLGQGLEFLIYFQGNSAPDKSGLPSDRFSAERTGGSVSTLTIQRTQQEDSAVYLCASSLVTGGQETQYFGPGTRLLVL.